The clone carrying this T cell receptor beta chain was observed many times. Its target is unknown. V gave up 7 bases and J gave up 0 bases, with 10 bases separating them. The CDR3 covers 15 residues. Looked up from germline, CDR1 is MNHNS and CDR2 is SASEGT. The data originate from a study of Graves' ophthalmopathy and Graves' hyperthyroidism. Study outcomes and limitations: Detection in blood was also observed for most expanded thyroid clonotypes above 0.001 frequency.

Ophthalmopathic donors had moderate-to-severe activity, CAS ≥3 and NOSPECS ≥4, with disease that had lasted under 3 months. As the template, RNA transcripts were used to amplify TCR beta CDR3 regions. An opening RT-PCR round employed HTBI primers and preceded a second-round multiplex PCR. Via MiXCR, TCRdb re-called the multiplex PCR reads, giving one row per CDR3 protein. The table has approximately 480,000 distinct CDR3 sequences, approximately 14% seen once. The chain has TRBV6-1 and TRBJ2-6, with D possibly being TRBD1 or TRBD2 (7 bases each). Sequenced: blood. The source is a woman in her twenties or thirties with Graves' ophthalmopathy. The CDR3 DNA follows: TGTGCCAGCACAGGGGGGGGCTCTGGGGCCAACGTCCTGACTTTC. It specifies CASTGGGSGANVLTF.